This T cell receptor beta chain appears in the sequencing data of a study of cytomegalovirus exposure and HLA in healthy donors. Findings and limits, study-wide: Investigators reported more than 150 TCR beta chains as tied to cytomegalovirus. Cytomegalovirus status, reportedly, was diagnosed with high specificity and sensitivity by the classifier. In vitro confirmation showed three CMV-associated chains to be CMV antigen specific.

The CDR3 totals 13 residues. Unmatched junction bases numbered 3, after V lost 4 bases and J lost 2 bases. From germline, CDR1 is SGHRS and CDR2 YFSETQ. Libraries were prepared by immunoSEQ multiplex PCR; TCRdb keeps only in-frame clonotypes and omits some of them. The table includes some 170,000 clones, approximately 87% detected once. For this clone: Antigen specificity is unknown.

Sample: PBMCs. The chain carries TRBV5-1 and TRBJ2-7; TRBD1 agrees at 7 bases. The sequence derives from a woman in her thirties in good health and CMV-seronegative. The CDR3 protein is CASSRGQPYEQYF. The DNA of the CDR3 is TGCGCCAGCAGCCGGGGACAGCCCTACGAGCAGTACTTC. Full variable domain (rest looked up from reference TRBV5-1 and TRBJ2-7): KAGVTQTPRYLIKTRGQQVTLSCSPISGHRSVSWYQQTPGQGLQFLFEYFSETQRNKGNFPGRFSGRQFSNSRSEMNVSTLELGDSALYLCASSRGQPYEQYFGPGTRLTVT.